These 8 T cell receptor beta chains originate from one sample sequenced in a study of metastatic and nonmetastatic thyroid tumors. TCRdb re-called the PCR reads with MiXCR. The repertoire holds 20,000 or so clones, with 12% as singletons. Among the patients, none had received any treatment before thyroid surgery. Sequenced sample: blood. Receptors were obtained from a male donor with papillary thyroid cancer or a benign thyroid nodule (not recorded which). Some clones in this sample may be carry-over from other donors' samples.

This clone was counted many times. V gene TRBV9 combines with J gene TRBJ2-7, with 9 bases aligning to TRBD2. The germline CDR1 and CDR2 sequences are SGDLS and YYNGEE. V trimming: 4 bases; J trimming: 3 bases; junction bases outside the gene matches: 8. The CDR3 sequence is 15 residues long. Here the CDR3 DNA reads TGTGCCAGCAGCCTTAGCGGGAGTGGAGGCTACGAGCAGTACTTC. Encoded protein: CASSLSGSGGYEQYF.

The chain joins TRBV7-8 to TRBJ2-3; no firm D call. The germline V and J ends were trimmed by 0 bases and 0 bases, with 10 bases remaining between them. The CDR3 is made up of 16 amino acids. Germline assignment: CDR1 SGHVS and CDR2 FQNEAQ. For the CDR3, the DNA is TGTGCCAGCAGCTTAGCGGGGTACCCTAGCACAGATACGCAGTATTTT. Residues: CASSLAGYPSTDTQYF.

This clone appeared many times. The rearrangement joins TRBV24-1 to TRBJ2-3; TRBD1 matches at 10 bases. Germline loops: CDR1 KGHDR, CDR2 SFDVKD. Germline trimming cut 1 base from V and 4 bases from J; bases unmatched to any gene: 7. This CDR3 is built from 17 residues. The CDR3 region is CATSDLAGTGVPDTQYF. The DNA of the CDR3 is TGTGCCACCAGTGATTTAGCCGGGACAGGGGTCCCAGATACGCAGTATTTT.

Within the sample, this clone is medium-sized (0.01 to 0.1%). The chain carries TRBV12-3 or TRBV12-4 and TRBJ2-7, with TRBD1 as a possible D gene (5 bases). With 3 bases removed from V and 5 bases from J, the gap between germline ends came to 14 bases. This CDR3 is built from 14 residues. The CDR3 loop is CASSFTQVIHEQYF. The CDR3 DNA is TGTGCCAGCAGTTTTACACAGGTCATCCACGAGCAGTACTTC.

This clone was seen a handful of times. This chain uses TRBV19 with TRBJ1-5; D uncertain. The V and J ends lost 8 bases and 7 bases respectively, with 3 bases between them. The germline gives CDR1 LNHDA, CDR2 SQIVND (reference sequence). This CDR3 has 9 amino acids. The CDR3 sequence is CASGQPQHF. The CDR3 nucleotides read TGTGCCAGTGGGCAGCCCCAGCATTTT.

This clone has only a few counts. The chain couples TRBV2 to TRBJ2-7; the match to TRBD1 covers 12 bases. Unmatched junction bases numbered 4, after V lost 6 bases and J lost 4 bases. There are 14 residues in the CDR3. Germline V gives CDR1 SNHLY, CDR2 FYNNEI. The CDR3 protein is CASRPGQGAYEQYF. The CDR3 nucleotides are TGTGCCAGCAGGCCGGGACAGGGGGCTTACGAGCAGTACTTC.

The sample holds many counts of this clone. V usage is TRBV11-2 and J usage is TRBJ2-3, with a weak D call TRBD2 (5 bases). Germline loops: CDR1 SGHAT, CDR2 FQNNGV. CDR3 size: 14 residues. V was shortened by 5 bases and J by 4 bases, with 13 bases between the two germline ends. The DNA for the CDR3 is TGTGCCAGCAGCCCCTCACTAGTTCCAGATACGCAGTATTTT. Its protein product is CASSPSLVPDTQYF.

The sample holds many counts of this clone. Given a much more abundant clone one base away, this may be a read error. Since no conserved phenylalanine or tryptophan closes the CDR3, a read error is the likely cause. In DNA form, the CDR3 reads TGTGCCAGCAGTCTAGCGTTAAACACCGGGGAGCTGTTTCTT. This encodes CASSLALNTGELFL. The V and J genes are TRBV12-3 or TRBV12-4 and TRBJ2-2; a weak D match, TRBD2 (6 bases). The CDR3 is 14 amino acids.